The 14 T cell receptor beta chains in this list originate from one sample, sequenced in a study of blood T cell repertoires in COVID-19. This table comes from immunoSEQ multiplex PCR, and its TCRdb copy is limited to in-frame clones, with some not included. The table has about 190,000 clones, less than 80% seen once. Sequencing input: peripheral blood. The source of these receptors is a man aged 45-65 years who had recovered from COVID-19.

The rearrangement uses TRBV10-3 and TRBJ2-1, with 10 bases that match TRBD1. Germline loops: CDR1 ENHRY, CDR2 SYGVKD. The CDR3 is made up of 15 amino acids. Unmatched junction bases numbered 15, after V lost 10 bases and J lost 9 bases. The CDR3 DNA follows: TGTGCCACCGAGGCCGGGGACAGGGGTTCCACTGAGCAGTTCTTC. This gives the protein CATEAGDRGSTEQFF.

For the CDR3, the DNA is TGTGCCAGCTCACCACCGGGTAGGGGAGCTTTCTTT. It codes for CASSPPGRGAFF. The J gene is TRBJ1-1, the V gene TRBV18, with D perhaps matching TRBD1 (5 bases). The germline gives CDR1 KGHSH, CDR2 LQKENI. V shed 0 bases and J shed 10 bases, with 9 bases lying between them. This CDR3 is 12 amino acids long.

The chain combines TRBV5-1 with TRBJ2-5, with D possibly TRBD2 on 6 matching bases. The V end was cut by 2 bases, the J end by 1 base, with 12 bases between. This CDR3 is built from 15 residues. In germline, CDR1 is SGHRS, CDR2 YFSETQ. Here the CDR3 reads CASSLSGQTQETQYF. The CDR3 region has the DNA TGCGCCAGCAGCTTAAGCGGGCAAACCCAAGAGACCCAGTACTTC.

The chain carries TRBV9 and TRBJ1-3; 9 bases align to TRBD1. CDR3 length: 17 residues. Germline V gene sequence: CDR1 SGDLS, CDR2 YYNGEE. The J segment lost 1 base and the V segment lost 3 bases, leaving 8 bases of the junction unmatched. The CDR3 DNA sequence: TGTGCCAGCAGCGCTAAACAGGGGGCCATATCTGGAAACACCATATATTTT. Its translation: CASSAKQGAISGNTIYF.

The gene calls are TRBV7-2 and TRBJ1-1, with a weak D call TRBD1 (5 bases). CDR3 size: 13 residues. Per germline, CDR1 SGHTA and CDR2 FQGNSA. The V and J ends lost 5 bases and 3 bases respectively, with 10 bases between them. The CDR3 loop is CASSKRGYTEAFF. CDR3 DNA: TGTGCCAGCAGCAAAAGGGGTTACACTGAAGCTTTCTTT. The full variable domain, its missing parts supplied by reference TRBV7-2 and TRBJ1-1, is GAGVSQSPSNKVTEKGKDVELRCDPISGHTALYWYRQSLGQGLEFLIYFQGNSAPDKSGLPSDRFSAERTGGSVSTLTIQRTQQEDSAVYLCASSKRGYTEAFFGQGTRLTVV.

CDR3 coding DNA: TGCGCCAGCAGCCCGTGGACAGGGACTGAACTAGGAGGCTACACCTTC. Its translation is CASSPWTGTELGGYTF. The V and J genes are TRBV4-3 and TRBJ1-2; 8 bases map to TRBD1. J was trimmed by 8 bases and V by 4 bases; bases with no gene match: 15. Germline V gives CDR1 LGHNA, CDR2 YSLEER. The CDR3 length is 16 residues.

The chain combines TRBV5-5 with TRBJ1-5, with TRBD1 as a possible D gene (5 bases). Germline CDR1 reads SGHKS; CDR2 reads YYEKEE (reference sequence). CDR3 length: 13 amino acids. V was clipped by 0 bases and J by 11 bases, with 12 bases between them. CDR3: CASSLGGLGSQHF. CDR3 DNA sequence: TGTGCCAGCAGCTTGGGGGGCTTAGGTTCCCAGCATTTT.

The gene calls are TRBV24-1 and TRBJ1-1, with D perhaps TRBD1 (5 bases). The CDR3 is 13 residues long. CDR1 KGHDR and CDR2 SFDVKD come from the germline V gene. V was shortened by 4 bases and J by 5 bases, with 10 bases between the two germline ends. The CDR3 sequence: CATSERGGTEAFF. CDR3 sequence (DNA): TGTGCCACCAGTGAGAGGGGAGGGACTGAAGCTTTCTTT.

The rearrangement joins TRBV27 to TRBJ1-2; 7 bases match TRBD1. The junction had 10 bases not matched to a gene; V was cut back by 6 bases and J by 3 bases. There are 15 residues in the CDR3. Germline assignment: CDR1 MNHEY and CDR2 SMNVEV (reference sequence). CDR3 coding DNA: TGTGCCAGCAGGTCCCGACAGGGTAATTACTATGGCTACACCTTC. This gives the protein CASRSRQGNYYGYTF.

The chain joins TRBV6-2 or TRBV6-3 to TRBJ1-1, with D unresolved. Germline values: CDR1 MNHEY, CDR2 SVGEGT. There are 16 residues in the CDR3. V shed 2 bases and J shed 4 bases, with 17 bases lying between them. The CDR3 region is CASSYTTGVPGTEAFF. The CDR3 region has the DNA TGTGCCAGCAGTTACACTACGGGAGTGCCGGGCACTGAAGCTTTCTTT.

The J gene is TRBJ1-3, the V gene TRBV3-1 (or the pseudogene TRBV3-2), with 7 nucleotides matching TRBD1. V was pared by 6 bases and J by 7 bases, with 6 bases of the junction left unmatched. The CDR3 spans 13 residues. Germline V CDR1 and CDR2: LGHDT, YNNKEL (reference sequence). The CDR3: CASSDRVWNTIYF. As DNA, the CDR3 is TGTGCCAGCAGTGACAGGGTCTGGAACACCATATATTTT.

The chain links TRBV29-1 to TRBJ1-1; D not resolved. The CDR3 contains 14 residues. Germline-derived CDR1 and CDR2 are SQVTM and ANQGSEA. V was shortened by 5 bases and J by 0 bases, with 13 bases between the two germline ends. The CDR3 DNA follows: TGCAGCGTTACCTGGGAGGTGATGAACACTGAAGCTTTCTTT. Amino acid sequence: CSVTWEVMNTEAFF.

This clone was recorded once. The chain uses TRBV4-2 and TRBJ2-1; 12 bases are a match to TRBD2. CDR1 and CDR2 (germline): LGHNA, YNFKEQ. CDR3 size: 16 residues. With 1 base clipped from V and 5 bases from J, the junction kept 3 bases outside the gene matches. The CDR3 is CASSQVWTSGNNEQFF. In nucleotides, the CDR3 is TGTGCCAGCAGCCAAGTTTGGACTAGCGGGAACAATGAGCAGTTCTTC.

This chain uses TRBV5-1 with TRBJ2-7, with TRBD1 identical over 12 bases. This CDR3 region has 15 residues. The V and J ends lost 0 bases and 5 bases, in that order; junction bases with no gene match: 3. Germline CDR1 reads SGHRS; CDR2 reads YFSETQ. CDR3 sequence: CASSLGGTGGHEQYF. CDR3 nucleotide sequence: TGCGCCAGCAGCTTGGGTGGGACAGGGGGCCACGAGCAGTACTTC.